Listed below are T cell receptor beta chains from one sample, sequenced in a study of molecular identifiers for immune sequencing clone quantification. MiXCR was run by TCRdb on the PCR reads, yielding one entry per CDR3 protein. The table shows 460,000 or so distinct CDR3 sequences, with 25% occurring only once. The sample consisted of naive CD8+ T cells from blood, with Jurkat cell RNA spiked in. The receptors shown here come from a human donor in good health. Some libraries in this study had Jurkat cell RNA spiked in. Each CDR3 is given with its conserved first and last residue. The order of the fields is V gene, D gene, J gene, clone size, CDR3 DNA, CDR3 protein. D genes are given only for firm matches. Size tells how often a clone was seen (once, few, many) or the class of an expanded clone, and some rows leave it out.

v_call: TRBV7-2; d_call: .; j_call: TRBJ2-7; clone_size: many; cdr3_nt: TGTGCCAGCAGCTTAGCCCTTAGGACAGACTCCTACGAGCAGTACTTC; cdr3_aa: CASSLALRTDSYEQYF
v_call: TRBV27; d_call: .; j_call: TRBJ2-7; clone_size: few; cdr3_nt: TGTGCCAGCAGTTCGTATAACTACGAGCAGTACTTC; cdr3_aa: CASSSYNYEQYF
v_call: TRBV6-6; d_call: .; j_call: TRBJ2-1; clone_size: .; cdr3_nt: TGTGCCGCCGGGCTAGTCCACAATGAGCAGTTCTTC; cdr3_aa: CAAGLVHNEQFF
v_call: TRBV19; d_call: .; j_call: TRBJ1-5; clone_size: few; cdr3_nt: TGTGCCAGTAGTATAGTTGCCGAGGAGCCCCAGCATTTT; cdr3_aa: CASSIVAEEPQHF
v_call: TRBV6-2/TRBV6-3; d_call: TRBD2; j_call: TRBJ2-2; clone_size: few; cdr3_nt: TGTGCCAGCAGTTACTCGATAGGACTAGCGATACCCGGGGAGCTGTTTTTT; cdr3_aa: CASSYSIGLAIPGELFF
v_call: TRBV13; d_call: .; j_call: TRBJ1-2; clone_size: .; cdr3_nt: TGTGCCAGCAGCTTGGTAGGGACTACAGATGGCTACACCTTC; cdr3_aa: CASSLVGTTDGYTF
v_call: TRBV30; d_call: .; j_call: TRBJ2-7; clone_size: many; cdr3_nt: TGTGCCTGGAGTGAGGGTACCGCTTACGAGCAGTACTTC; cdr3_aa: CAWSEGTAYEQYF
v_call: TRBV28; d_call: .; j_call: TRBJ2-3; clone_size: .; cdr3_nt: TGTGCCAGCAGTTTATCCATCGGCACTAGCACAGATACGCAGTATTTT; cdr3_aa: CASSLSIGTSTDTQYF
v_call: TRBV19; d_call: .; j_call: TRBJ1-1; clone_size: .; cdr3_nt: TGTGCCAGTTCTCCCCTTACAAGTGGGGTTGAAGCTTTCTTT; cdr3_aa: CASSPLTSGVEAFF
v_call: TRBV13; d_call: .; j_call: TRBJ2-7; clone_size: few; cdr3_nt: TGTGCCAGCAGCTTTTCCATGGGGGAGCAGTACTTC; cdr3_aa: CASSFSMGEQYF
v_call: TRBV5-6; d_call: .; j_call: TRBJ2-3; clone_size: .; cdr3_nt: TGTGCCAGCAGCTCCTACAGGGGTACGGGGGGTATCACAGATACGCAGTATTTT; cdr3_aa: CASSSYRGTGGITDTQYF
v_call: TRBV4-1; d_call: TRBD1; j_call: TRBJ2-3; clone_size: few; cdr3_nt: TGCGCCAGCAGCCAGACATTTACCGGGACAGCATACACAGATACGCAGTATTTT; cdr3_aa: CASSQTFTGTAYTDTQYF
v_call: TRBV4-2; d_call: .; j_call: TRBJ2-7; clone_size: many; cdr3_nt: TGTGCCAGCAGCCCAGGAGAGTTTGCGGGCGCCGCCTACGAGCAGTACTTC; cdr3_aa: CASSPGEFAGAAYEQYF
v_call: TRBV6-5; d_call: .; j_call: TRBJ1-5; clone_size: .; cdr3_nt: TGTGCCAGCAGCAGGGGACTGTATAGCAATCAGCCCCAGCATTTT; cdr3_aa: CASSRGLYSNQPQHF
v_call: TRBV19; d_call: .; j_call: TRBJ1-5; clone_size: many; cdr3_nt: TGTGCCAGTACCCTGGGGTACAATCAGCCCCAGCATTTT; cdr3_aa: CASTLGYNQPQHF
v_call: TRBV5-6; d_call: TRBD1; j_call: TRBJ1-1; clone_size: .; cdr3_nt: TGTGCCAGCAGCCCCCCGGGACAGTACACTGAAGCTTTCTTT; cdr3_aa: CASSPPGQYTEAFF
v_call: TRBV5-5; d_call: .; j_call: TRBJ2-7; clone_size: .; cdr3_nt: TGTGCCAGCAGCTTGGGGCACATCCAGTTCTACGAGCAGTACTTC; cdr3_aa: CASSLGHIQFYEQYF
v_call: TRBV7-9; d_call: .; j_call: TRBJ2-7; clone_size: many; cdr3_nt: TGTGCCAGCAGCTTAGTTAGTACCTACGAGCAGTACTTC; cdr3_aa: CASSLVSTYEQYF
v_call: TRBV7-9; d_call: TRBD1; j_call: TRBJ2-7; clone_size: many; cdr3_nt: TGTGCCAGCAGCCCGACAGGGGGTGAGCAGTACTTC; cdr3_aa: CASSPTGGEQYF
v_call: TRBV29-1; d_call: .; j_call: TRBJ2-6; clone_size: many; cdr3_nt: TGCAGCGTTGAGGGGACGAATTCATCTGGGGCCAACGTCCTGACTTTC; cdr3_aa: CSVEGTNSSGANVLTF
v_call: TRBV9; d_call: .; j_call: TRBJ2-3; clone_size: few; cdr3_nt: TGTGCCAGCAGCGTTCTGGAAGATACGCAGTATTTT; cdr3_aa: CASSVLEDTQYF
v_call: TRBV7-9; d_call: TRBD2; j_call: TRBJ2-7; clone_size: .; cdr3_nt: TGTGCCAGCAGTCCCCTCCTTAGCGGGGGAAGCTCCTACGAGCAGTACTTC; cdr3_aa: CASSPLLSGGSSYEQYF
v_call: TRBV20-1; d_call: TRBD2; j_call: TRBJ2-1; clone_size: .; cdr3_nt: TGCAGTGCTAGAGACCGGACTAGCGGGAGGTTCGGCAACAATGCGCAGTTCTTC; cdr3_aa: CSARDRTSGRFGNNAQFF
v_call: TRBV7-2; d_call: .; j_call: TRBJ2-3; clone_size: many; cdr3_nt: TGTGCCAGCAGCTCCCTTGGGGGGGGCCCAGATACGCAGTATTTT; cdr3_aa: CASSSLGGGPDTQYF
v_call: TRBV10-2; d_call: TRBD1; j_call: TRBJ2-3; clone_size: many; cdr3_nt: TGCGCCAGCAGTGAGTCAGGGGGCGGTGCAGATACGCAGTATTTT; cdr3_aa: CASSESGGGADTQYF
v_call: TRBV5-1; d_call: .; j_call: TRBJ1-4; clone_size: .; cdr3_nt: TGCGCCAGCAGCTCGACACAGACCGCAACTAATGAAAAACTGTTTTTT; cdr3_aa: CASSSTQTATNEKLFF
v_call: TRBV4-3; d_call: TRBD1; j_call: TRBJ1-1; clone_size: .; cdr3_nt: TGCGCCAGCAGCCAAGAGAGCGGGACAGGGGTTAACACTGAAGCTTTCTTT; cdr3_aa: CASSQESGTGVNTEAFF
v_call: TRBV15; d_call: .; j_call: TRBJ1-3; clone_size: few; cdr3_nt: TGTGCCACCAGCAGAGATCACAGTGGAAACACCATATATTTT; cdr3_aa: CATSRDHSGNTIYF
v_call: TRBV6-2/TRBV6-3; d_call: .; j_call: TRBJ2-6; clone_size: few; cdr3_nt: TGTGCCAGCAGTTACCGGTTGGCTGGGGCCAACGTCCTGACTTTC; cdr3_aa: CASSYRLAGANVLTF
v_call: TRBV10-3; d_call: .; j_call: TRBJ2-5; clone_size: many; cdr3_nt: TGTGCCATCAGTGACCACAGGGCCTCAGCTCCAGAGACCCAGTACTTC; cdr3_aa: CAISDHRASAPETQYF
v_call: TRBV12-3/TRBV12-4; d_call: .; j_call: TRBJ1-5; clone_size: .; cdr3_nt: TGTGCCAGCAGTTTAAGGGAGGAAGGCAATCAGCCCCAGCATTTT; cdr3_aa: CASSLREEGNQPQHF
v_call: TRBV9; d_call: .; j_call: TRBJ1-1; clone_size: .; cdr3_nt: TGTGCCAGCAGCGGGGTTGGGGGAAGCCAAGCTTTCTTT; cdr3_aa: CASSGVGGSQAFF
v_call: TRBV6-5; d_call: .; j_call: TRBJ2-2; clone_size: once; cdr3_nt: TGTGCCAGCAGTTACGGGGGGCATGGCACCGGGGAGCTGTTTTTT; cdr3_aa: CASSYGGHGTGELFF
v_call: TRBV3-1; d_call: TRBD2; j_call: TRBJ2-2; clone_size: many; cdr3_nt: TGTGCCAGCAGCCAAGAAGTCTGGACTAGCGGAACAAACACCGGGGAGCTGTTTTTT; cdr3_aa: CASSQEVWTSGTNTGELFF
v_call: TRBV6-2/TRBV6-3; d_call: .; j_call: TRBJ1-1; clone_size: few; cdr3_nt: TGTGCCAGCAGTTACAGGGAGGGGACTGAAGCTTTCTTT; cdr3_aa: CASSYREGTEAFF
v_call: TRBV7-9; d_call: TRBD2; j_call: TRBJ2-7; clone_size: many; cdr3_nt: TGTGCCAGCAGCGATCCGGGACTAGCTGGTTACGAGCAGTACTTC; cdr3_aa: CASSDPGLAGYEQYF
v_call: TRBV13; d_call: TRBD1; j_call: TRBJ1-1; clone_size: .; cdr3_nt: TGTGCCAGCAGCTCGGGAGGACAGGGTAGGGCTGAAGCTTTCTTT; cdr3_aa: CASSSGGQGRAEAFF
v_call: TRBV19; d_call: .; j_call: TRBJ2-3; clone_size: .; cdr3_nt: TGTGCCAGTAGTATTTACGAGGGGGTTCCAGATACGCAGTATTTT; cdr3_aa: CASSIYEGVPDTQYF
v_call: TRBV6-6; d_call: .; j_call: TRBJ1-5; clone_size: .; cdr3_nt: TGTGCCAGCAGTTACGACTTCGGGAGAAGTAACAATCAGCCCCAGCATTTT; cdr3_aa: CASSYDFGRSNNQPQHF
v_call: TRBV20-1; d_call: TRBD1; j_call: TRBJ1-6; clone_size: once; cdr3_nt: TGCAGTGCTAGGGACAGGGATAATTCACCCCTCCACTTT; cdr3_aa: CSARDRDNSPLHF